Below are 27 T cell receptor beta chains sequenced from a single sample in a study of cytomegalovirus exposure and HLA in healthy donors. PCR involved 60 Vbeta and 13 Jbeta primers. Clones were read by immunoSEQ multiplex PCR, and TCRdb kept only the in-frame ones, dropping some. The table shows about 63,000 clones, with roughly 70% occurring only once. What was sequenced was PBMCs. The source of these receptors is a man aged 50 or older in good health and CMV-seropositive.

The chain uses TRBV6-6 and TRBJ2-5; possibly TRBD1 for D (6 bases). The CDR3 extends over 12 amino acids. V lost 8 bases and J 5 bases, leaving 12 bases between the germline ends. Germline CDR1 is MNHNY and CDR2 is SVGAGI (reference sequence). CDR3 sequence (DNA): TGTGCCAGCCAACAGGGATTTGAGACCCAGTACTTC. It translates to CASQQGFETQYF.

Only a few counts were recorded for this clone. This chain connects TRBV19 to TRBJ2-5, with D unresolved. Germline values: CDR1 LNHDA, CDR2 SQIVND (reference sequence). Trimming removed 5 bases at V and 6 bases at J, with 16 bases between. There are 14 residues in the CDR3. The CDR3 sequence: CASSPANPLQTQYF. CDR3 DNA: TGTGCCAGTAGTCCCGCTAACCCATTGCAGACCCAGTACTTC.

V usage is TRBV6-1 and J usage is TRBJ1-1; tentative D call: TRBD1 (6 bases). There are 14 residues in the CDR3. Per the germline V gene, CDR1 is MNHNS and CDR2 is SASEGT. Trimming removed 5 bases from V and 3 bases from J, with 13 bases in between. CDR3 region: CASSIRGRDTEAFF. DNA for the CDR3: TGTGCCAGCAGTATCAGGGGACGCGACACTGAAGCTTTCTTT.

The V and J genes are TRBV30 and TRBJ2-1, with 9 bases matching TRBD2. The CDR3 totals 13 residues. Germline V gene data show CDR1 as GTSNPN and CDR2 as SVGIG (reference sequence). CDR3 sequence: CGCGRAGWNEQFF. Here the CDR3 DNA reads TGTGGCTGCGGGAGGGCGGGGTGGAATGAGCAGTTCTTC.

This chain's CDR3 is CASSLREGPTDTQYF. The CDR3, as DNA: TGTGCCAGCAGCCTCCGAGAGGGCCCCACAGATACGCAGTATTTT. V is TRBV7-3 and J is TRBJ2-3, with a tentative D call TRBD2 (5 bases). Trimming shortened V by 5 bases and J by 2 bases, and 14 bases separated the two germline ends. The CDR3 sequence is 15 residues long. Germline-derived CDR1 and CDR2 are SGHTA and FQGTGA.

This clone came up a few times. The genes are TRBV19 and TRBJ2-1; the match to TRBD2 covers 11 bases. V lost 1 base and J lost 1; bases outside the gene matches: 3. Germline CDR1 is LNHDA and CDR2 is SQIVND (reference sequence). The CDR3 spans 17 residues. The CDR3 here is CASSIVAGGESYNEQFF. Written as DNA, the CDR3 is TGTGCCAGTAGTATAGTAGCGGGAGGGGAGTCCTACAATGAGCAGTTCTTC.

The chain links TRBV10-3 to TRBJ2-1; TRBD2 matches at 10 bases. CDR3 length: 15 residues. The J segment lost 6 bases and the V segment lost 6 bases, leaving 8 bases of the junction unmatched. CDR1 ENHRY and CDR2 SYGVKD come from the germline V gene. CDR3 residues: CAIRRAGGPRNEQFF. DNA of the CDR3: TGTGCCATCAGGCGAGCGGGAGGGCCACGCAATGAGCAGTTCTTC.

This chain's CDR3 is CASSRDRLTDTQYF. The CDR3 DNA reads as TGTGCCAGTAGTAGGGACAGGCTCACAGATACGCAGTATTTT. This chain joins TRBV19 and TRBJ2-3; 8 nucleotides match TRBD1. Germline CDR1 and CDR2: LNHDA and SQIVND (reference sequence). This CDR3 is built from 14 residues. Trimming removed 4 bases from V and 2 bases from J; junction bases left unmatched: 2.

CDR3 in DNA: TGTGCCAGCAGTTTGTATGCCGGGACAGGGGCTAGGGGGGGCTACACCTTC. Protein product: CASSLYAGTGARGGYTF. This chain connects TRBV28 to TRBJ1-2, with TRBD1 matching over 10 bases. From germline, CDR1 is MDHEN and CDR2 SYDVKM. This CDR3 region has 17 residues. V lost 3 bases to trimming and J lost 8 bases; unmatched junction nucleotides: 15.

The genes are TRBV6-1 and TRBJ2-7; 11 bases map to TRBD1. The CDR3 is made up of 15 amino acids. The germline V gene has CDR1 MNHNS and CDR2 SASEGT. The junction had 2 bases not matched to a gene; V was cut back by 2 bases and J by 2 bases. This CDR3 is CASSERGQGAYEQYF. The CDR3 DNA follows: TGTGCCAGCAGTGAAAGGGGACAGGGGGCCTACGAGCAGTACTTC.

V is TRBV18 and J is TRBJ2-6; the D is unclear. The CDR3 has 14 amino acids. Trimming cost V 8 bases and J 0 bases, with 8 bases left between them. CDR1 is KGHSH and CDR2 is LQKENI in the germline V gene. The CDR3: CASLNPSGANVLTF. CDR3 coding DNA: TGTGCCAGCCTAAACCCCTCTGGGGCCAACGTCCTGACTTTC.

This rearrangement joins TRBV15 to TRBJ1-3; D remains unclear. This CDR3 has 12 residues. The V end lost 9 bases, the J end lost 0 bases, and 6 bases lay between the germline ends. CDR1 LNHNV and CDR2 YYDKDF come from the germline V gene (reference sequence). Written as DNA, the CDR3 is TGTGCCACACAGAGCTCTGGAAACACCATATATTTT. It specifies CATQSSGNTIYF.

The chain recombines TRBV5-6 with TRBJ2-7; 10 bases are shared with TRBD1. The germline V gene encodes CDR1 SGHDT and CDR2 YYEEEE. After removal of 5 bases from V and 6 bases from J, the junction contained 5 bases not matched to a gene. The CDR3 loop spans 13 amino acids. In nucleotides, the CDR3 is TGTGCCAGCAGTTACCGGGACAGGGGCGAGCAGTACTTC. Protein: CASSYRDRGEQYF.

The V call is TRBV4-3, the J call TRBJ2-3; TRBD2 matches at 8 bases. Germline V gives CDR1 LGHNA, CDR2 YSLEER. V trimming: 0 bases; J trimming: 2 bases; junction bases outside the gene matches: 4. This CDR3 region has 16 residues. This chain's CDR3 is CASSQDLGGDTDTQYF. Written as DNA, the CDR3 is TGCGCCAGCAGCCAAGATCTCGGGGGGGACACAGATACGCAGTATTTT.

V usage is TRBV7-9 and J usage is TRBJ2-5; 7 bases are a match to TRBD2. The CDR3 is made up of 14 amino acids. Germline V gene lookup returns CDR1 SEHNR and CDR2 FQNEAQ (reference sequence). V trimming: 3 bases; J trimming: 4 bases; junction bases outside the gene matches: 5. The chain's CDR3 is CASSFRTSVETQYF. The CDR3 DNA sequence: TGTGCCAGCAGCTTTAGGACTAGTGTAGAGACCCAGTACTTC.

V gene TRBV6-1 combines with J gene TRBJ1-5; 7 bases align to TRBD1. This CDR3 is built from 15 residues. Germline V CDR1 and CDR2: MNHNS, SASEGT. The trim removed 8 bases at V and 2 bases at J, leaving 9 bases unmatched. CDR3 amino acids: CASSLDRVGNQPQHF. The CDR3 DNA reads as TGTGCCAGCTCCCTAGACAGGGTTGGCAATCAGCCCCAGCATTTT.

This clone came up once. The J gene is TRBJ2-7, the V gene TRBV9; perhaps TRBD2 as D (5 bases). This CDR3 is 14 amino acids long. CDR1 and CDR2 from the germline V gene are SGDLS and YYNGEE. Trimming shortened V by 0 bases and J by 5 bases, and 12 bases separated the two germline ends. The DNA for the CDR3 is TGTGCCAGCAGCGTAGCGGCGGAGGCCCACGAGCAGTACTTC. Translating gives CASSVAAEAHEQYF.

This chain links TRBV7-8 with TRBJ2-7; TRBD2 aligns across 12 bases. This CDR3 is built from 16 residues. V lost 3 bases, J lost 2 bases, and 5 bases stayed unmatched. CDR1 is SGHVS and CDR2 is FQNEAQ in the germline V gene. The CDR3 loop is CASSLGTSGFTYEQYF. Here the CDR3 DNA reads TGTGCCAGCAGCTTGGGGACTAGCGGGTTTACCTACGAGCAGTACTTC.

This clone has a handful of counts. This chain uses TRBV7-9 with TRBJ2-5, with TRBD1 matching 9 bases. This CDR3 has 16 residues. Trimming at V came to 2 bases and at J to 4 bases, leaving 8 bases not matched to a gene. From germline, CDR1 is SEHNR and CDR2 FQNEAQ (reference sequence). The CDR3, as DNA: TGTGCCAGCAGCTTATCGTGGGGGGGACAGGGAGAGACCCAGTACTTC. Protein product: CASSLSWGGQGETQYF.

This chain uses TRBV29-1 with TRBJ2-7; the match to TRBD1 covers 7 bases. Germline loops: CDR1 SQVTM, CDR2 ANQGSEA. The CDR3 loop spans 13 amino acids. The trim removed 4 bases at V and 2 bases at J, leaving 5 bases unmatched. DNA for the CDR3: TGCAGCGTTGCCCCCGGGACAGCCTACGAGCAGTACTTC. This translates into CSVAPGTAYEQYF.

V and J are TRBV6-5 and TRBJ1-6; 7 bases align to TRBD1. The CDR3 totals 16 residues. V trimming: 0 bases; J trimming: 8 bases; junction bases outside the gene matches: 7. Per the germline V gene, CDR1 is MNHEY and CDR2 is SVGAGI. The CDR3 reads CASSYSIRDSYSPLHF. The DNA of the CDR3 is TGTGCCAGCAGTTACTCGATACGGGACAGTTATTCACCCCTCCACTTT.

The chain's CDR3 is CASSGRTSGSRADTQYF. The CDR3 DNA follows: TGCGCCAGCAGTGGAAGGACTAGCGGGAGTCGGGCAGATACGCAGTATTTT. This chain uses TRBV10-1 with TRBJ2-3, with 13 positions matching TRBD2. The junction had 8 bases not matched to a gene; V was cut back by 4 bases and J by 4 bases. The CDR3 is 17 residues long. Germline CDR1 WNHNN, CDR2 SYGVQD (reference sequence).

The table lists this clone with a few counts. The V and J genes are TRBV5-6 and TRBJ2-1, with 9 bases fitting TRBD1. The germline CDR1 and CDR2 sequences are SGHDT and YYEEEE. The CDR3 has 14 amino acids. Trimming at V came to 0 bases and at J to 6 bases, leaving 1 base not matched to a gene. The CDR3 loop reads CASSLGTGVNEQFF. CDR3 in DNA: TGTGCCAGCAGCTTGGGGACAGGGGTCAATGAGCAGTTCTTC.

The V call is TRBV29-1, the J call TRBJ1-2, with D maybe TRBD1 (6 bases). Deletions cut 4 bases from V and 1 base from J, with 10 bases between. Germline loops: CDR1 SQVTM, CDR2 ANQGSEA. The CDR3 has 13 amino acids. This CDR3 is CSVAGGRNYGYTF. DNA for the CDR3: TGCAGCGTTGCGGGGGGCCGTAACTATGGCTACACCTTC.

The gene calls are TRBV5-1 and TRBJ2-1; 7 nucleotides line up with TRBD1. Germline V lookup: CDR1 SGHRS, CDR2 YFSETQ. V dropped 0 bases and J dropped 8; count of bases not matched to a gene: 11. The CDR3 has 16 residues. The CDR3 spells CASSLEGGQAVYEQFF. The CDR3 DNA is TGCGCCAGCAGCTTGGAGGGCGGACAGGCAGTATATGAGCAGTTCTTC.

The V call is TRBV5-4, the J call TRBJ1-5; TRBD1 matches at 11 bases. Germline values: CDR1 SGHNT, CDR2 YYREEE (reference sequence). Germline trimming cut 4 bases from V and 3 bases from J; bases unmatched to any gene: 3. The CDR3 extends over 15 amino acids. CDR3 nucleotide sequence: TGTGCCAGCAGCCGGGACAGGGGGTACAATCAGCCCCAGCATTTT. Protein product: CASSRDRGYNQPQHF. Together with reference TRBV5-4 and TRBJ1-5, the CDR3 gives the full variable domain: ETGVTQSPTHLIKTRGQQVTLRCSSQSGHNTVSWYQQALGQGPQFIFQYYREEENGRGNFPPRFSGLQFPNYSSELNVNALELDDSALYLCASSRDRGYNQPQHFGDGTRLSIL.

The chain employs TRBV6-5 and TRBJ1-1; 11 nucleotides agree with TRBD1. CDR3 length: 14 amino acids. V was pared by 4 bases and J by 6 bases, with 4 bases of the junction left unmatched. From germline, CDR1 is MNHEY and CDR2 SVGAGI. The CDR3 DNA reads as TGTGCCAGCAGTTCTCCGGGACAGGGGGCTGAAGCTTTCTTT. Translation: CASSSPGQGAEAFF.